Sequencing of this T cell receptor (beta chain) was carried out in a study of cytomegalovirus exposure and HLA in healthy donors. Overall study context: Earlier results showed roughly 120 million unique TCR beta sequences derived from roughly 180 million T cells.

Study-level results: DRB1 had the most TCR associations and HLA-C the fewest, a later analysis found, with rates varying by HLA locus. A later analysis showed that HLA-associated TCR beta chains had undergone more clonal expansion than equally common others. Compared with the roughly 670-donor mean, an Asian-associated ancestry cluster reportedly had fewer N-insertions, according to a later analysis.

Use of 60 Vbeta and 13 Jbeta primers characterized the PCR. The assay was immunoSEQ multiplex PCR, and TCRdb's table has in-frame clones only and misses some. The profile shows 60,000 to 85,000 clones, approximately 80% of them singletons. This clone was detected only a few times. Its antigen remains unidentified. CDR1 is MNHEY and CDR2 is SVGAGI in the germline V gene. CDR3 length equals 13 residues. The V gene lost 2 bases and the J gene lost 10 bases, with 9 bases spanning the gap. The chain couples TRBV6-5 to TRBJ1-6, with D tentatively TRBD1 (5 bases). This TCR was recovered from a man aged 35-49 years in good health and CMV-seronegative. Sequenced input: PBMCs. CDR3 residues: CASSYGGGSPLHF. CDR3 in DNA: TGTGCCAGCAGTTACGGGGGAGGCTCACCCCTCCACTTT.